These T cell receptor beta chains were read from a single sample in a study of Ad26.COV2.S vaccination and SARS-CoV-2 variants. Data came from immunoSEQ multiplex PCR; TCRdb stores just in-frame clones and leaves some out. The sample includes 360,000 or so clones, roughly 90% of them seen just once. The material sequenced was peripheral blood, taken in a trial of Ad26.COV2.S vaccine versus placebo. These receptors originate from a person aged 18-65 years who received the Ad26.COV2.S COVID-19 vaccine or a placebo. Both conserved end residues are trimmed from each CDR3.

>11|TRBJ2-7|TRBV18
ASSPGEGYEQY
>13|TRBJ2-1|TRBV28
ASSHPSGLNNEQF
>14|TRBJ2-2|TRBV5-4
ASSHAGTVNTGELF
>12|TRBJ1-1|TRBV19
ASSIAGGRTEAF
>11|TRBJ1-6|TRBV7-3
ASSHDRVSPLH
>15|TRBJ2-2|TRBV14
ASSQRTGPWGTGELF
>14|TRBJ2-7|TRBV14
ASSQGLAGYVYEQY
>11|TRBJ1-1|TRBV10-3
AIRGGLNTEAF
>14|TRBJ2-1|TRBV23-1
ASIKSGTGKNNEQF
>13|TRBJ1-5|TRBV7-2
ASSYRAQGRQPQH
>12|TRBJ2-7|TRBV5-1
ASSPDSSSYEQY
>15|TRBJ2-6|TRBV19
ASSLHRSGPGANVLT
>17|TRBJ1-3|TRBV4-1
ASSQSLELRVSSGNTIY
>13|TRBJ1-6|TRBV19
ASSTGHRYNSPLH
>12|TRBJ2-7|TRBV5-3
ARSLWPFAYEQY
>13|TRBJ1-5|TRBV10-3
AISDFRDRDQPQH
>13|TRBJ2-1|TRBV11-3
ASRSGLAGLDEQF
>12|TRBJ2-5|TRBV15
ATSRALAEETQY
>15|TRBJ1-6|TRBV6-1
ASSGQTPGSYNSPLH
>16|TRBJ1-5|TRBV6-6
ASIRKAGFGVGNQPQH
>12|TRBJ2-5|TRBV30
ALSRGTAQETQY
>12|TRBJ2-3|TRBV19
ASSTPPSTDTQY
>12|TRBJ2-5|TRBV2
ASSPGREQETQY
>13|TRBJ2-3|TRBV27
ASSSNRGITDTQY
>13|TRBJ1-6|TRBV25-1
ASRSQPQNNSPLH
>13|TRBJ2-3|TRBV13
ASSSQRRSTDTQY
>13|TRBJ1-5|TRBV27
ASSIGTGVNQPQH
>13|TRBJ2-3|TRBV6-4
ASSVTSGSADTQY
>12|TRBJ2-3|TRBV6-4
ASSASGSTDTQY
>11|TRBJ2-7|TRBV28
ASSPSSPPEQY
>14|TRBJ1-1|TRBV28
ASSGVIRGLGTEAF
>14|TRBJ2-3|TRBV5-1
ASSLVRLGTTDTQY
>10|TRBJ2-5|TRBV2
ASSGDGATQY
>13|TRBJ1-2|TRBV7-2
ASSPPPTMGYGYT
>11|TRBJ1-1|TRBV18
ASSHSVNTEAF
>13|TRBJ1-2|TRBV6-6
ASSYSPGAGIGYT
>11|TRBJ2-1|TRBV3-1/TRBV3-2
ASSQNRVNEQF
>11|TRBJ2-2|TRBV5-6
ASVRESTGELF
>12|TRBJ2-3|TRBV30
AWSKLALEDTQY
>14|TRBJ2-2|TRBV5-4
ASSLREDLYTGELF
>12|TRBJ1-2|TRBV3-1/TRBV3-2
ASSQDTGRRGYT
>19|TRBJ2-3|TRBV4-2
ASSQEGSPRTVGTGTDTQY
>11|TRBJ2-1|TRBV4-2
ASSQGGYDEQF